This T cell receptor beta chain was retrieved from a study of blood T cell repertoires in COVID-19. Study information: The analysed material was cDNA or gDNA that came from T cells, B-cell-depleted T cells, or PBMCs.

The germline V gene encodes CDR1 WSHSY and CDR2 SAAADI. The CDR3 extends over 14 amino acids. J lost 1 base, V lost 5 bases, and 3 bases had no gene match. Source study methods: Estimated nucleated cell counts came from reference gene primer amplification. The data were produced by immunoSEQ multiplex PCR, yet TCRdb's version contains in-frame clones alone and is incomplete. Clone size and the V and J calls come from that table; the DNA yielded D and trimming. The sample has roughly 120,000 clones; almost 85% are singletons. In its sample, this clone was seen once. The material sequenced was peripheral blood. J is TRBJ1-1 and V is TRBV10-2; 8 bases map to TRBD1. This receptor was identified in a man in his 70s with active or convalescent COVID-19. The CDR3 is CASSTGTGNTEAFF. In nucleotides, the CDR3 is TGCGCCAGCAGTACCGGGACAGGGAACACTGAAGCTTTCTTT.